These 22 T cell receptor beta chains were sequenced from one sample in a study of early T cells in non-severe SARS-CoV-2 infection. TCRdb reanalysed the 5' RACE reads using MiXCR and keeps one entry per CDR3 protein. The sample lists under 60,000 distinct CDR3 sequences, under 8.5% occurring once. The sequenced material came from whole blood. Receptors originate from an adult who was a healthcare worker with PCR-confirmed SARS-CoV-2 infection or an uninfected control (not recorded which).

The CDR3 protein is CSVERSYLGSEQFF. The CDR3 DNA is TGCAGCGTTGAGCGATCCTACCTTGGCAGTGAGCAGTTCTTC. The J gene is TRBJ2-1, the V gene TRBV29-1; D uncertain. V was pared by 3 bases and J by 9 bases, with 18 bases between. The germline CDR1 and CDR2 sequences are SQVTM and ANQGSEA. The CDR3 runs to 14 residues.

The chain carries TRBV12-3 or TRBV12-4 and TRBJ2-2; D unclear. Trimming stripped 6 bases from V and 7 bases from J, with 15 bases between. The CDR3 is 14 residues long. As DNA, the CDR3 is TGTGCCAGCAGCTCCTTTATGGTGGGCGGGGAGCTGTTTTTT. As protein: CASSSFMVGGELFF.

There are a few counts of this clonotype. The CDR3 sequence: CSANPTGAFDYEQYF. The DNA of the CDR3 is TGCAGTGCTAATCCGACAGGGGCCTTTGACTACGAGCAGTACTTC. This sequence joins TRBV20-1 and TRBJ2-7, with 8 nucleotides matching TRBD1. This CDR3 is 15 amino acids long. Germline CDR1 is DFQATT and CDR2 is SNEGSKA (reference sequence). The junction had 11 bases not matched to a gene; V was cut back by 4 bases and J by 3 bases.

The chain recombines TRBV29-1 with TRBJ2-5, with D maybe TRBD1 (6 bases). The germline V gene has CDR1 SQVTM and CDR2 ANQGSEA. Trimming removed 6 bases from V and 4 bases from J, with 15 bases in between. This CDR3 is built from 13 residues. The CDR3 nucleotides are TGCAGCGTGCAGTCAGGGGCCCCAGAGACCCAGTACTTC. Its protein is CSVQSGAPETQYF.

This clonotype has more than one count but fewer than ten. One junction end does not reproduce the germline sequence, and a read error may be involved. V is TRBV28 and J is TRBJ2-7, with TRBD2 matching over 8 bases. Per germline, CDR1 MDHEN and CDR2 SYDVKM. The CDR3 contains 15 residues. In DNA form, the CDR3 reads TGTGCCAGCAGTTTCCGCGGGAGGCCCTCCCACGAGCAGTACTTC. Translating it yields CASSFRGRPSHEQYF.

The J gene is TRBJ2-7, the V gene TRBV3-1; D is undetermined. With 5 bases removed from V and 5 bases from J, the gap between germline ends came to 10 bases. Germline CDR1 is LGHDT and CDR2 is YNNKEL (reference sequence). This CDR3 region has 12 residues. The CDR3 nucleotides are TGTGCCAGCAGCTTAACGAATAACGAGCAGTACTTC. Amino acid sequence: CASSLTNNEQYF.

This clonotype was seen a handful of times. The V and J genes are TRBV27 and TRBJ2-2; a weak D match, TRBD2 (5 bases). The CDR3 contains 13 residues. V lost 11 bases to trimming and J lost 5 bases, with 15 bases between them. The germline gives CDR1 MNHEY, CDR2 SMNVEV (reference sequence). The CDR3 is CAVSGGGTGELFF. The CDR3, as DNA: TGTGCCGTATCCGGAGGCGGGACCGGGGAGCTGTTTTTT.

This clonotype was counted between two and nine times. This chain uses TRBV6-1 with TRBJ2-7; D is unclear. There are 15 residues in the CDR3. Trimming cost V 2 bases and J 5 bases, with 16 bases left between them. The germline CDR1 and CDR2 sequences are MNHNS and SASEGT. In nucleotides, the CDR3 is TGTGCCAGCAGTGAATACGGCGGTGGCCGGGACGAGCAGTACTTC. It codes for CASSEYGGGRDEQYF.

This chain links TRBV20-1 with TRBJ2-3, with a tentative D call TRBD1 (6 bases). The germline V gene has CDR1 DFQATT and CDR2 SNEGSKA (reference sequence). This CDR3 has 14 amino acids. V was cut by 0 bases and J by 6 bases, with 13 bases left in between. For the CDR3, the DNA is TGCAGTGCTAGAGATGAGACGAGGGGGGATACGCAGTATTTT. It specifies CSARDETRGDTQYF.

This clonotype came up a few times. CDR3 region: CATSNSGQGANEQFF. The CDR3, as DNA: TGTGCCACCAGTAACTCGGGACAGGGGGCCAATGAGCAGTTCTTC. The chain carries TRBV24-1 and TRBJ2-1, with 12 bases that match TRBD1. From germline, CDR1 is KGHDR and CDR2 SFDVKD. CDR3 length equals 15 residues. V was clipped by 6 bases and J by 6 bases; unmatched bases: 5.

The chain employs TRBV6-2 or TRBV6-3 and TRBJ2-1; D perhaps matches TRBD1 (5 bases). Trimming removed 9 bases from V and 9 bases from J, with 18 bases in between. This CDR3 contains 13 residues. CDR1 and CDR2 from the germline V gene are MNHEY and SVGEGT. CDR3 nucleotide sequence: TGTGCCAGTTCCATTTTAAGGGGCATTGAGCAGTTCTTC. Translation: CASSILRGIEQFF.

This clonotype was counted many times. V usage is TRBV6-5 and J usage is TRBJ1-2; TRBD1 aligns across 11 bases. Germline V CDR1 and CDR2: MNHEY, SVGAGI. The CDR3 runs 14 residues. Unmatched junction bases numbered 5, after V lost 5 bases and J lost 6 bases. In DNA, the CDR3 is TGTGCCAGCAGTCGCACGGGACAGGGGGATGGCTACACCTTC. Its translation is CASSRTGQGDGYTF.

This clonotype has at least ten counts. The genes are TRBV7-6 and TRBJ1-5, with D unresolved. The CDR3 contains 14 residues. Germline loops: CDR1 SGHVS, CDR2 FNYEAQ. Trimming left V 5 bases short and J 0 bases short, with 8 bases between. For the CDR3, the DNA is TGTGCCAGCAGCCTTGACTATAGCAATCAGCCCCAGCATTTT. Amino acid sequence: CASSLDYSNQPQHF.

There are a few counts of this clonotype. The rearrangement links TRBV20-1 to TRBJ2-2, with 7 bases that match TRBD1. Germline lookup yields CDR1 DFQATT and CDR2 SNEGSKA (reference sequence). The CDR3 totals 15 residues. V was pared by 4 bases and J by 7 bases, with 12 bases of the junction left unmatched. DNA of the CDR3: TGCAGTGCTACCAACGACAGGGCCAGGAACGGGGAGCTGTTTTTT. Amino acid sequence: CSATNDRARNGELFF.

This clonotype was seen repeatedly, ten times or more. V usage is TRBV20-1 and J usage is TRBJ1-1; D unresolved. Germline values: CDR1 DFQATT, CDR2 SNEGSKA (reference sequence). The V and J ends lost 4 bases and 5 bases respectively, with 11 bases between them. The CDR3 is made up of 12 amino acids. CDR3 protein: CSATWDRTEAFF. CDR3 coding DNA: TGCAGTGCTACATGGGATCGGACTGAAGCTTTCTTT.

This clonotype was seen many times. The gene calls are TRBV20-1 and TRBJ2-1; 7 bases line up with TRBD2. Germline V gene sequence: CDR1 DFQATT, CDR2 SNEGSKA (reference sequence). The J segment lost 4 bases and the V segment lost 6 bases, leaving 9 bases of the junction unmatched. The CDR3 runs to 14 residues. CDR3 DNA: TGCAGTGCCTCGGGGCTAGCGGTATACAATGAGCAGTTCTTC. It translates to CSASGLAVYNEQFF.

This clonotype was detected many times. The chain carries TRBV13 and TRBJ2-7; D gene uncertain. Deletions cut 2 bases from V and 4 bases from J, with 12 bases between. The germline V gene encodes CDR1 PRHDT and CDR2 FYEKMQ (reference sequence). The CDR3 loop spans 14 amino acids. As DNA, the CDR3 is TGTGCCAGCAGCTTATCCCCGAGCAGGTACGAGCAGTACTTC. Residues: CASSLSPSRYEQYF. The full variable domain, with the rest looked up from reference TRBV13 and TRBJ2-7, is AAGVIQSPRHLIKEKRETATLKCYPIPRHDTVYWYQQGPGQDPQFLISFYEKMQSDKGSIPDRFSAQQFSDYHSELNMSSLELGDSALYFCASSLSPSRYEQYFGPGTRLTVT.

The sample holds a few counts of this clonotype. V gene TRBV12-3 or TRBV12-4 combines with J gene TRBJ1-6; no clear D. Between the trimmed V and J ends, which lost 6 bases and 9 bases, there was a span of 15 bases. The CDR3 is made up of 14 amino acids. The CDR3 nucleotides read TGTGCCAGCAGATCCCCGGGAGGTAGTTCACCCCTCCACTTT. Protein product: CASRSPGGSSPLHF.

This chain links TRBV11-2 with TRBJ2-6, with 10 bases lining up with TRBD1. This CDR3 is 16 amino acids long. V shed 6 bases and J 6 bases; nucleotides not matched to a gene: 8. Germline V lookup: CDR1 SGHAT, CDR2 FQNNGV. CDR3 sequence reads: CASRSTGGRLANVLTF. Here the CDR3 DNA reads TGTGCCAGCAGGTCGACAGGGGGCCGTTTGGCCAACGTCCTGACTTTC.

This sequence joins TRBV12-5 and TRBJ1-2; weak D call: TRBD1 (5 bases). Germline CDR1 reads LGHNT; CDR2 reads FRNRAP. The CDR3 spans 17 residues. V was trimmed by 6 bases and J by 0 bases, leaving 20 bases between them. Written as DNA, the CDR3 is TGTGCTAGTGGCCTGACCCCCCGCGGGGGTGCTAACTATGGCTACACCTTC. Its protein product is CASGLTPRGGANYGYTF. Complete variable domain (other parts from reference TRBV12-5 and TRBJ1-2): DARVTQTPRHKVTEMGQEVTMRCQPILGHNTVFWYRQTMMQGLELLAYFRNRAPLDDSGMPKDRFSAEMPDATLATLKIQPSEPRDSAVYFCASGLTPRGGANYGYTFGSGTRLTVV.

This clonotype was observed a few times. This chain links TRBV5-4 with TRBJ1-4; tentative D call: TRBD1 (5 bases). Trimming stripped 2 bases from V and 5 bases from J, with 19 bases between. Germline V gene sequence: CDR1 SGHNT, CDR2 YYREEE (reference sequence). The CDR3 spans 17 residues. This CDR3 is CASSLNTGTGVNEKLFF. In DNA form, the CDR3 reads TGTGCCAGCAGCTTAAATACCGGGACGGGGGTAAATGAAAAACTGTTTTTT. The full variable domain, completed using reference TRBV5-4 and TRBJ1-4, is ETGVTQSPTHLIKTRGQQVTLRCSSQSGHNTVSWYQQALGQGPQFIFQYYREEENGRGNFPPRFSGLQFPNYSSELNVNALELDDSALYLCASSLNTGTGVNEKLFFGSGTQLSVL.

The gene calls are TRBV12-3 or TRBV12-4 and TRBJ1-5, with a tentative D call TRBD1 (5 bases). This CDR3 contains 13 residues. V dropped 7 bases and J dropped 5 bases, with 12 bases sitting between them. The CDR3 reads CASTFGGDQPQHF. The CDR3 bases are TGTGCCAGCACCTTCGGGGGTGATCAGCCCCAGCATTTT.